This TCR beta chain was observed in a study of CD8+CD57+ T cells in acquired aplastic anemia. About the study: Across the sorted CD4+ and CD8+ cells, DNA amounts averaged approximately 3 ug.

Researchers used genomic DNA as the template to profile TCR beta VDJ and CDR3. TCRdb processed the reads anew with MiXCR; each CDR3 protein has one entry. The repertoire holds hundreds of thousands of distinct CDR3 sequences, with around 30% as singletons. In patients chosen for sequencing, flow cytometry had shown CD8+CD57+ cell expansion. With no exception, the patients had severe acquired aplastic anemia. Patients were therapy-naive when their blood was sampled. Trimming took off 6 bases at V and 0 bases at J, with 15 bases between the two ends. The CDR3 extends over 16 amino acids. Germline V gives CDR1 SGHAT, CDR2 FQDESV (reference sequence). As regards this clonotype: The antigen is unknown.

Findings and limits, study-wide: Researchers report that around 30 CD8+ CDR3 sequences appeared in both patients and controls.

The sequencing sample was made of sorted CD4+, CD8+, or CD8+CD57+ T cells (not recorded which) from PBMCs. This receptor was taken from a human donor with aplastic anemia. The chain employs TRBV11-1 and TRBJ1-3; D unclear. In DNA form, the CDR3 reads TGTGCCAGCAGTTCGGACGGAGCCCTCTCTGGAAACACCATATATTTT. Its translation: CASSSDGALSGNTIYF.